Listed here are 18 T cell receptor beta chains from one sample, sequenced in a study of blood T cell repertoires in COVID-19. This table comes from immunoSEQ multiplex PCR, and its TCRdb copy is limited to in-frame clones, with some not included. The table has approximately 130,000 clones, 85% seen once. Material: peripheral blood. The receptor set was obtained from a man in his fifties or sixties with acute or convalescent COVID-19.

V is TRBV6-5 and J is TRBJ2-1; tentative D call: TRBD2 (6 bases). Germline assignment: CDR1 MNHEY and CDR2 SVGAGI. CDR3 size: 15 residues. Deletions cut 8 bases from V and 2 bases from J, with 16 bases between. The CDR3 region is CASRNRGSTYNEQFF. Here the CDR3 DNA reads TGTGCCAGCCGAAATCGGGGGTCTACCTACAATGAGCAGTTCTTC.

This rearrangement joins TRBV6-2 or TRBV6-3 to TRBJ1-5; 11 bases map to TRBD1. This CDR3 comprises 16 residues. Unmatched junction bases numbered 8, after V lost 6 bases and J lost 4 bases. CDR1 and CDR2 from the germline V gene are MNHEY and SVGEGT. The CDR3 coding sequence is TGTGCCAGCAGCCCTGCCGGGACAGGGGGAAATCAGCCCCAGCATTTT. This translates into CASSPAGTGGNQPQHF.

The chain recombines TRBV7-8 with TRBJ2-7, with D tentatively TRBD2 (7 bases). The CDR3 has 14 amino acids. The V gene lost 5 bases and the J gene lost 0 bases, with 11 bases spanning the gap. Germline values: CDR1 SGHVS, CDR2 FQNEAQ. The CDR3 is CASSERDISYEQYF. The CDR3 DNA reads as TGTGCCAGCAGCGAGCGGGACATCTCCTACGAGCAGTACTTC.

Written as DNA, the CDR3 is TGTGCCAGACCTTACGAGCAGTACTTC. Protein product: CARPYEQYF. V is TRBV5-3 and J is TRBJ2-7; D is ambiguous. TRBV5-3 is filed as an ORF, its function uncertain. CDR3 length: 9 amino acids. Trimming took off 7 bases at V and 4 bases at J, with 3 bases between the two ends.

This rearrangement joins TRBV5-5 to TRBJ2-4; TRBD1 aligns across 8 bases. The germline gives CDR1 SGHKS, CDR2 YYEKEE (reference sequence). This CDR3 has 16 residues. V was clipped by 0 bases and J by 8 bases; unmatched bases: 10. CDR3 in amino acids: CASSLGGQEFWDIQYF. DNA for the CDR3: TGTGCCAGCAGCTTGGGGGGACAGGAGTTCTGGGACATTCAGTACTTC.

The V call is TRBV7-2, the J call TRBJ1-2, with 7 nucleotides matching TRBD1. With V trimmed by 2 bases and J by 2 bases, 2 bases remained unmatched. The CDR3 runs 14 residues. The germline gives CDR1 SGHTA, CDR2 FQGNSA. DNA of the CDR3: TGTGCCAGCAGCTTACCGGGACAGAACTATGGCTACACCTTC. Its protein product is CASSLPGQNYGYTF.

This rearrangement joins TRBV2 to TRBJ1-4, with a tentative D call TRBD1 (5 bases). The germline V and J ends were trimmed by 8 bases and 4 bases, with 11 bases remaining between them. CDR3 length: 13 residues. Per the germline V gene, CDR1 is SNHLY and CDR2 is FYNNEI. The CDR3 loop is CASGGELNEKLFF. The CDR3 coding sequence is TGTGCCAGCGGGGGGGAGCTTAATGAAAAACTGTTTTTT.

For this clone: The junction shows a germline mismatch at one end, possibly a read error. The CDR3 here is CASSLGLAGARAWF. DNA of the CDR3: TGTGCCAGCAGCTTGGGACTAGCGGGAGCTCGGGCCTGGTTC. V is TRBV7-2 and J is TRBJ2-7, with 14 bases that match TRBD2. The CDR3 totals 14 residues. Germline V gives CDR1 SGHTA, CDR2 FQGNSA. The whole variable domain, remainder taken from reference TRBV7-2 and TRBJ2-7, is GAGVSQSPSNKVTEKGKDVELRCDPISGHTALYWYRQSLGQGLEFLIYFQGNSAPDKSGLPSDRFSAERTGGSVSTLTIQRTQQEDSAVYLCASSLGLAGARAWFGPGTRLTVT.

The chain couples TRBV28 to TRBJ2-1; the D gene is possibly TRBD2 (6 bases). The CDR3 is made up of 16 amino acids. Deletions cut 2 bases from V and 5 bases from J, with 16 bases between. The germline gives CDR1 MDHEN, CDR2 SYDVKM. The CDR3 sequence is CASSLPPGRVHNEQFF. The CDR3 DNA reads TGTGCCAGCAGTTTACCCCCCGGGAGAGTCCACAATGAGCAGTTCTTC.

The chain combines TRBV5-6 with TRBJ2-3; 12 bases fit TRBD2. The CDR3 loop spans 17 amino acids. Germline trimming cut 1 base from V and 6 bases from J; bases unmatched to any gene: 9. The germline gives CDR1 SGHDT, CDR2 YYEEEE. Here the CDR3 DNA reads TGTGCCAGCAGCTTGTTTCCTAGCGGGAGGGTAGGCGATACGCAGTATTTT. Translated, it gives CASSLFPSGRVGDTQYF.

This sequence joins TRBV6-2 or TRBV6-3 and TRBJ1-5; no clear D. V was pared by 6 bases and J by 2 bases, with 14 bases between. The CDR3 runs 15 residues. Germline assignment: CDR1 MNHEY and CDR2 SVGEGT. Here the CDR3 DNA reads TGTGCCAGCAGCCCATTCTCTAACGGCAATCAGCCCCAGCATTTT. Protein product: CASSPFSNGNQPQHF.

J is TRBJ2-7 and V is TRBV6-5, with D possibly being TRBD1 (5 bases). Germline V gene lookup returns CDR1 MNHEY and CDR2 SVGAGI. V was clipped by 2 bases and J by 7 bases, with 9 bases between them. The CDR3 runs to 12 residues. The CDR3 nucleotides are TGTGCCAGCAGTTACGGTGGGGCGGAGCAGTACTTC. Translated, it gives CASSYGGAEQYF.

The genes are TRBV21-1 and TRBJ2-4; the table assigns TRBD1, which was not confirmed against the DNA. TRBV21-1 is marked as a pseudogene. CDR3 length: 13 residues. DNA for the CDR3: TGTGCCAGCAGCAAACACAGGGGGGACATTCAGTACTTC. Amino acid sequence: CASSKHRGDIQYF.

This chain joins TRBV7-8 and TRBJ2-1; TRBD1 is a possible D gene (6 bases). There are 13 residues in the CDR3. Germline CDR1 SGHVS, CDR2 FQNEAQ. V shed 4 bases and J shed 7 bases, with 11 bases lying between them. The CDR3, as DNA: TGTGCCAGCAGCTCCCTACAGGGTAATGAGCAGTTCTTC. Translating it yields CASSSLQGNEQFF.

The CDR3 nucleotides read TGTGCCAGCAGTATATCCGGGACAGGGACAGAAAACATTCAGTACTTC. Amino acid sequence: CASSISGTGTENIQYF. The chain is built from TRBV6-6 and TRBJ2-4, with 9 bases that match TRBD1. In germline, CDR1 is MNHNY, CDR2 SVGAGI (reference sequence). CDR3 length: 16 amino acids. Trimming removed 5 bases from V and 5 bases from J; junction bases left unmatched: 10.

CDR3 DNA: TGCGCCAGCAGCTTATTCGGACAGGATTCCTCACTCTCTGGGGCCAACGTCCTGACTTTC. Its protein is CASSLFGQDSSLSGANVLTF. This chain uses TRBV5-1 with TRBJ2-6; 7 bases line up with TRBD1. The J segment lost 0 bases and the V segment lost 2 bases, leaving 14 bases of the junction unmatched. The CDR3 totals 20 residues. Germline CDR1 reads SGHRS; CDR2 reads YFSETQ. Drawing the rest from reference TRBV5-1 and TRBJ2-6, the complete variable domain is KAGVTQTPRYLIKTRGQQVTLSCSPISGHRSVSWYQQTPGQGLQFLFEYFSETQRNKGNFPGRFSGRQFSNSRSEMNVSTLELGDSALYLCASSLFGQDSSLSGANVLTFGAGSRLTVL.

This clone occurred once. The chain couples TRBV7-3 to TRBJ2-6, with TRBD1 matching over 9 bases. Germline V CDR1 and CDR2: SGHTA, FQGTGA. There are 16 residues in the CDR3. V lost 5 bases and J lost 4; bases outside the gene matches: 6. The CDR3, as DNA: TGTGCCAGCAGCGCCGGGACAGGGTCCGGGGCCAACGTCCTGACTTTC. The encoded protein is CASSAGTGSGANVLTF.

This clone was detected once. The chain links TRBV18 to TRBJ2-5; 7 positions agree with TRBD2. CDR3 length equals 15 residues. With 4 bases clipped from V and 0 bases from J, the junction kept 5 bases outside the gene matches. Germline CDR1 is KGHSH and CDR2 is LQKENI. The CDR3 DNA is TGTGCCAGCTCACTGACCCGGGGGGACCAAGAGACCCAGTACTTC. Protein sequence: CASSLTRGDQETQYF.